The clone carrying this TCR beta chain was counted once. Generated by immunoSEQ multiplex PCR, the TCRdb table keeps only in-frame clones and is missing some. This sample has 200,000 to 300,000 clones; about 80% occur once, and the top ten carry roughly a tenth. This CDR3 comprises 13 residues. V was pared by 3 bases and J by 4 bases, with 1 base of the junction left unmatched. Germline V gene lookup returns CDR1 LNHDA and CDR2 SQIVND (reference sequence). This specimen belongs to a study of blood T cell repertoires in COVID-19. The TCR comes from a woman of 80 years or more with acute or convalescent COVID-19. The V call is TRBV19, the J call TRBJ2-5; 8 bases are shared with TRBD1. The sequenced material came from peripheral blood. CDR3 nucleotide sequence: TGTGCCAGTAGTATCGGACAGGGAGAGACCCAGTACTTC. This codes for CASSIGQGETQYF. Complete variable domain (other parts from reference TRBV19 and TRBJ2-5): DGGITQSPKYLFRKEGQNVTLSCEQNLNHDAMYWYRQDPGQGLRLIYYSQIVNDFQKGDIAEGYSVSREKKESFPLTVTSAQKNPTAFYLCASSIGQGETQYFGPGTRLLVL.